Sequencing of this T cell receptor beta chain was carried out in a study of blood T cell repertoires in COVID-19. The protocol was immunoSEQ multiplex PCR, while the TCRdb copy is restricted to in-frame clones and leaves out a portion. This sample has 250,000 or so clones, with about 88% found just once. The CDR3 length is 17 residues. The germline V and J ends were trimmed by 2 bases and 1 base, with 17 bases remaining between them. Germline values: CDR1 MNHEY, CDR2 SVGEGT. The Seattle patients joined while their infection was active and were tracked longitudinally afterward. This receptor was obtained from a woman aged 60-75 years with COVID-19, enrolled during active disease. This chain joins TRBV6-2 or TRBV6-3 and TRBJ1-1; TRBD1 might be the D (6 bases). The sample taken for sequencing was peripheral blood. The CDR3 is CASSYTVPRGANTEAFF. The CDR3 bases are TGTGCCAGCAGTTACACGGTTCCTCGGGGGGCGAACACTGAAGCTTTCTTT.